These T cell receptor beta chains were read from a single sample in a study of Tregs in tolerant kidney transplant recipients. Sequenced by immunoSEQ multiplex PCR; TCRdb stores in-frame clones only, minus some. Found here are 15,000 to 25,000 clones, under 70% of them singletons; the top ten hold about 3.5%. Their antigen targets remain unknown. The sequenced sample consisted of Tregs from blood cultured with allogeneic cells. The receptors here all came from a human donor in good health. CDR3s include the opening cysteine and the closing phenylalanine or tryptophan. The D gene is left open where the match is weak. Clone size is stated in some rows and not others, as once, few, many or a class when expanded.

j_call	cdr3_length	clone_size	v_call	d_call	cdr3_nt	cdr3_aa
TRBJ2-1	13	NA	TRBV18	TRBD2	TGTGCCAGCTCACCAGGGAGGGGCAATGAGCAGTTCTTC	CASSPGRGNEQFF
TRBJ1-1	12	NA	TRBV23-1	NA	TGCGCCAGCACCAGGGTGAGGGCTGAAGCTTTCTTT	CASTRVRAEAFF
TRBJ2-1	13	NA	TRBV10-1	TRBD2	TGCGCCAGCAGCCCCCCGGGACCCAGCGGGAAGTTCTTC	CASSPPGPSGKFF
TRBJ2-5	14	NA	TRBV9	NA	TGTGCCAGCAGCGAGGCAGGGACAATGGAGACCCAGTACTTC	CASSEAGTMETQYF
TRBJ2-7	13	NA	TRBV27	NA	TGTGCCAGCAGTTTATACTACCTCTACGAGCAGTACTTC	CASSLYYLYEQYF
TRBJ1-1	14	NA	TRBV6-5	NA	TGTGCCAGCAGTGGCCAGACAGGGAACACTGAAGCTTTCTTT	CASSGQTGNTEAFF
TRBJ1-6	14	few	TRBV5-1	NA	TGCGCCAGCTCCCCGGACTCCCCGAATTCACCCCTCCACTTT	CASSPDSPNSPLHF
TRBJ2-2	14	NA	TRBV19	NA	TGTGCCAGTAGTAGTCCCGGGATCACCGGGGAGCTGTTTTTT	CASSSPGITGELFF
TRBJ1-5	15	few	TRBV6-5	NA	TGTGCCAGCAGTGGTGGGAGGTTCAGCAATCAGCCCCAGCATTTT	CASSGGRFSNQPQHF
TRBJ2-7	16	NA	TRBV5-6	NA	TGTGCCAGCACTTTTCCAGGGGCCCAAATTCTCTACGAGCAGTACTTC	CASTFPGAQILYEQYF
TRBJ1-2	14	medium-sized	TRBV28	NA	TGTGCCAGCAGTTTAATTGGGGAGATCTATGGCTACACCTTC	CASSLIGEIYGYTF
TRBJ2-7	13	NA	TRBV10-2	TRBD1	TGCGCCAGCAGGGGGACAGGCGGCTACGAGCAGTACTTC	CASRGTGGYEQYF
TRBJ2-2	14	once	TRBV27	NA	TGTGCCAGCAGTTTTGGGAGCGGAACCGGGGAGCTGTTTTTT	CASSFGSGTGELFF
TRBJ2-7	13	NA	TRBV19	NA	TGTGCCAGTAGCTACGGCAGCTCCTACGAGCAGTACTTC	CASSYGSSYEQYF
TRBJ2-6	18	NA	TRBV11-3	NA	TGTGCCAGCAGCTTCTTAACAGGATTCTCCTCTGGGGCCAACGTCCTGACTTTC	CASSFLTGFSSGANVLTF
TRBJ2-5	15	NA	TRBV7-9	NA	TGTGCCAGCAGCTTAACTCTAACAAGCCATGAGACCCAGTACTTC	CASSLTLTSHETQYF
TRBJ1-1	15	NA	TRBV19	NA	TGTGCCAGTAGTAACCCCCCGGGGTTGAACACTGAAGCTTTCTTT	CASSNPPGLNTEAFF
TRBJ2-1	16	once	TRBV7-9	TRBD1	TGTGCCAGCAGCTTAGCAGCAGGGGGCCTCTACAATGAGCAGTTCTTC	CASSLAAGGLYNEQFF
TRBJ2-3	15	NA	TRBV6-4	TRBD1	TGTGCCAGCAGTGACTCACAGGGGGCCACAGATACGCAGTATTTT	CASSDSQGATDTQYF
TRBJ1-2	13	NA	TRBV5-4	TRBD1	TGTGCCAGCAGCCTTGGGACAGGGCATGGCTACACCTTC	CASSLGTGHGYTF
TRBJ2-5	16	NA	TRBV18	NA	TGTGCCAGCTCACACATCAAATCGGACGGGCAAGAGACCCAGTACTTC	CASSHIKSDGQETQYF
TRBJ2-3	20	few	TRBV15	TRBD2	TGTGCCACCAGCAGAGAAGATGCGGGACTAGCGGGAGGCGGGGCAGATACGCAGTATTTT	CATSREDAGLAGGGADTQYF
TRBJ1-5	16	once	TRBV6-5	TRBD1	TGTGCCAGCAGTTCCCGGACAGGTCCGAACAATCAGCCCCAGCATTTT	CASSSRTGPNNQPQHF
TRBJ2-5	15	once	TRBV4-2	NA	TGTGCCAGCAGCTTGGCAGGGTCAACCGGAGAGACCCAGTACTTC	CASSLAGSTGETQYF
TRBJ1-3	13	NA	TRBV6-5	NA	TGTGCCAGCAGTCCACCCGGGGGAAACACCATATATTTT	CASSPPGGNTIYF
TRBJ2-7	15	NA	TRBV6-1	TRBD1	TGTGCCAGCAGTGACCCTTACAGGGGCGGCTACGAGCAGTACTTC	CASSDPYRGGYEQYF
TRBJ1-2	13	NA	TRBV19	NA	TGTGCCAGTAGACCGGACCGAAACTATGGCTACACCTTC	CASRPDRNYGYTF
TRBJ2-7	14	NA	TRBV2	NA	TGTGCCAGCTTCCTCCAGCGGAGCTCCTACGAGCAGTACTTC	CASFLQRSSYEQYF
TRBJ2-1	15	NA	TRBV19	TRBD1	TGTGCCAGTAGTATAGTCGAGACAGGGAGCAATGAGCAGTTCTTC	CASSIVETGSNEQFF
TRBJ2-7	14	NA	TRBV29-1	TRBD2	TGCAGCGTTGTGCTTGGGAGGGTTCGCCACGAGCAGTACTTC	CSVVLGRVRHEQYF
TRBJ2-1	16	NA	TRBV6-4	TRBD2	TGTGCCAGCAGTAGACTAGCGGGAGCATCCTACAATGAGCAGTTCTTC	CASSRLAGASYNEQFF
TRBJ2-7	16	few	TRBV6-5	TRBD2	TGTGCCAGCAGTTACTCGATAGCGGGAGGGACCTACGAGCAGTACTTC	CASSYSIAGGTYEQYF
TRBJ1-6	16	NA	TRBV5-1	NA	TGCGCCAGCAGCTTGGTTGGATCCTTCTATAATTCACCCCTCCACTTT	CASSLVGSFYNSPLHF
TRBJ1-1	16	few	TRBV2	NA	TGTGCCAGCAGAAGTCAGATCCGGGGGCATAAGGGTGAAGCTTTCTTT	CASRSQIRGHKGEAFF
TRBJ2-3	13	NA	TRBV10-3	TRBD2	TGTGCCCATTCAGGGACTATCTTAGATACGCAGTATTTT	CAHSGTILDTQYF
TRBJ2-7	13	NA	TRBV7-9	NA	TGTGCCAGCAGCCGGCTGGGGGCGTACGAGCAGTACTTC	CASSRLGAYEQYF
TRBJ2-1	17	NA	TRBV4-1	TRBD2	TGCGCCAGCAGCCCTCAAAGGGGACTAGCGGGAGTAAATGAGCAGTTCTTC	CASSPQRGLAGVNEQFF
TRBJ2-5	13	NA	TRBV7-9	NA	TGTGCCAGCAGCTTAAAGACCCAAGAGACCCAGTACTTC	CASSLKTQETQYF
TRBJ2-3	14	NA	TRBV2	NA	TGTGCCAGCAGTAGAGACAGGTCCACAGATACGCAGTATTTT	CASSRDRSTDTQYF
TRBJ2-7	15	few	TRBV2	NA	TGTGCCAGCAGTCCCCGGCGGGCGCTTTCCTACGAGCAGTACTTC	CASSPRRALSYEQYF
TRBJ1-3	14	few	TRBV6-6	NA	TGTGCCAGCAGTCTTACCGGGGCCGGAAACACCATATATTTT	CASSLTGAGNTIYF
TRBJ2-3	15	NA	TRBV5-1	NA	TGCGCCAGCAGCTTTCCGAGACAGTCCACAGATACGCAGTATTTT	CASSFPRQSTDTQYF
TRBJ1-2	14	NA	TRBV27	TRBD1	TGTGCCAGCAGGACGACAGGGGGAGCCTATGGCTACACCTTC	CASRTTGGAYGYTF
TRBJ2-7	15	NA	TRBV5-1	TRBD1	TGCGCCAGCAGCGGTGGGGACAGCTTAGTTTACGAGCAGTACTTC	CASSGGDSLVYEQYF
TRBJ1-3	13	medium-sized	TRBV6-1	NA	TGTGCCAGCAGCCACAACTCTGGAAACACCATATATTTT	CASSHNSGNTIYF
TRBJ2-2	14	once	TRBV6-1	NA	TGTGCCATTGGAAGGGGGGCCTCCACCGGGGAGCTGTTTTTT	CAIGRGASTGELFF
TRBJ2-7	13	NA	TRBV9	NA	TGTGCCAGCAGCGTAATCCCCTGGGGGGAGCAGTACTTC	CASSVIPWGEQYF
TRBJ2-7	13	once	TRBV5-4	NA	TGTGCCAGCAGCTTGCGGGGACCCTACGAGCAGTACTTC	CASSLRGPYEQYF
TRBJ1-1	15	NA	TRBV6-5	NA	TGTGCCAGCAGTTACTCTGGCAGGGGAAGCACTGAAGCTTTCTTT	CASSYSGRGSTEAFF
TRBJ1-2	12	NA	TRBV28	NA	TGTGCCAGCAGTTTAAGTTCGGGTGGCTACACCTTC	CASSLSSGGYTF
TRBJ2-3	17	once	TRBV11-2	NA	TGTGCCAGCAGCACACCAGGGGGGCGTAGGATCACAGATACGCAGTATTTT	CASSTPGGRRITDTQYF
TRBJ2-3	15	NA	TRBV6-5	NA	TGTGCCAGCAGTTACTCGAACAAGGGCACAGATACGCAGTATTTT	CASSYSNKGTDTQYF
TRBJ2-1	15	few	TRBV5-1	NA	TGCGCCAGCAGAGATGCCGGGACACACTACAATGAGCAGTTCTTC	CASRDAGTHYNEQFF